This TCR beta chain was sequenced in a study of response to subunit inactivated influenza vaccine. Study observations and caveats: New T cells are recruited in small numbers by each seasonal influenza vaccination, according to the authors' suggestion.

Germline assignment: CDR1 MDHEN and CDR2 SYDVKM. The CDR3 contains 14 residues. V gave up 6 bases and J gave up 3 bases, with 12 bases separating them. Sample share makes this clonotype medium-sized. Its antigen is unknown. TCRdb re-analysed the RT-PCR reads in MiXCR, keeping a single row per CDR3 protein. Here the sample spans around 530,000 distinct CDR3 sequences, 16% being singletons. The specimen was CD4+ T cells sorted from PBMCs, collected roughly 24 months after vaccination. The TCR was taken from a man aged 45 to 70 who received an inactivated influenza vaccine. V usage is TRBV28 and J usage is TRBJ1-5; TRBD1 might be the D (6 bases). The CDR3 reads CASRDRRFNQPQHF. CDR3 DNA: TGTGCCAGCAGGGACAGACGGTTCAATCAGCCCCAGCATTTT.